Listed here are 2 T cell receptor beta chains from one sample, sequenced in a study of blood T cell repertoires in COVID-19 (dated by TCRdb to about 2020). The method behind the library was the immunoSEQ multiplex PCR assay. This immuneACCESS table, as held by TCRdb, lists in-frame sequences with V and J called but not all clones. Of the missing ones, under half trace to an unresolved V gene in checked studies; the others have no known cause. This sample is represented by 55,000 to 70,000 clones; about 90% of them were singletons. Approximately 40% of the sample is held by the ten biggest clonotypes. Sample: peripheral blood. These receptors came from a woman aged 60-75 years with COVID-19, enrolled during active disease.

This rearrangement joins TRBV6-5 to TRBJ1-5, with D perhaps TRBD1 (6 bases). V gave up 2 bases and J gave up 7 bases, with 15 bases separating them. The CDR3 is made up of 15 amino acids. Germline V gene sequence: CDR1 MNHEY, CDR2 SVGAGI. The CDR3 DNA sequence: TGTGCCAGCAGTTACGGGGGACACCCAGGGCAGCCCCAGCATTTT. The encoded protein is CASSYGGHPGQPQHF.

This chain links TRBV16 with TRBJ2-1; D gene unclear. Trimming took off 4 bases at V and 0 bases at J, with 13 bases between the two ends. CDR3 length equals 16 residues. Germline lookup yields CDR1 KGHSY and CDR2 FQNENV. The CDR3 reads CASSPTRSSSYNEQFF. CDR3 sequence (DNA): TGTGCCAGCAGCCCGACCAGGTCAAGCTCCTACAATGAGCAGTTCTTC.